This TCR beta chain stems from a study of early stage breast cancer tumors. The method was immunoSEQ multiplex PCR; TCRdb's version includes in-frame clones alone and lacks a portion of them. The repertoire holds roughly 1,500 clones, roughly 80% seen once, with around 15% in the top ten. Trimming removed 0 bases at V and 4 bases at J, with 10 bases between. From germline, CDR1 is SGHRS and CDR2 YFSETQ. The CDR3 spans 15 residues. The receptor was isolated from a person aged 45-60 years with breast cancer. The source material was normal breast tissue next to the tumor. V usage is TRBV5-1 and J usage is TRBJ2-2, with D possibly matching TRBD2 (5 bases). CDR3 nucleotide sequence: TGCGCCAGCAGCTTGGGGTCGGGGAGCACCGGGGAGCTGTTTTTT. Translating gives CASSLGSGSTGELFF.